This entry features one TCR beta chain sequence. Its antigen remains unidentified. The data were taken from a study of T cells after yellow fever vaccination. Study-wide results and caveats: A small share of clonotypes appeared in both CD4 and CD8 compartments. Booster samples showed a return of most primary-vaccination clones (roughly 96% CD4, roughly 85% CD8).

CDR3 length: 14 residues. In germline, CDR1 is MNHEY, CDR2 SVGEGT. Trimming removed 7 bases at V and 4 bases at J, with 16 bases between. TCRdb processed the 5' RACE reads anew with MiXCR; each CDR3 protein has one entry. The sample holds over 250,000 distinct CDR3 sequences, around 5.2% seen once. The receptor's source is a young man who received the YFV17D yellow fever vaccine. The rearrangement joins TRBV6-2 or TRBV6-3 to TRBJ2-5; perhaps TRBD2 as D (5 bases). The material was CD4+ T cells sorted from PBMCs, obtained on the day of the yellow fever booster vaccination. CDR3 coding DNA: TGTGCCAGCACCCCGGGCGTCGGAGGAGAGACCCAGTACTTC. Protein product: CASTPGVGGETQYF.